Sequencing of this T cell receptor beta chain was carried out in a study of T cell responses to AZD1222 COVID-19 vaccine. Study at large: Some second doses came at about 4 weeks and others at about 12 weeks; these were pooled. Study-level results: Researchers report vaccine-associated CD4 TCRs spanning spike, with dominance at 160-218 and 743-854. Breadth and depth of Spike-specific TCRs rose after two AZD1222 doses.

On this clone itself: Its antigen is still unknown.

Using immunoSEQ multiplex PCR, the repertoire was profiled, and TCRdb retains in-frame clones only, with some absent. The sample consists of around 95,000 clones, around 90% of them appearing once. The CDR3 loop spans 14 amino acids. Per the germline V gene, CDR1 is SGHNT and CDR2 is YYREEE (reference sequence). The V end was cut by 2 bases, the J end by 6 bases, with 11 bases between. This clonotype originated in an adult in good health. This chain links TRBV5-4 with TRBJ1-4, with D perhaps TRBD1 (6 bases). The starting material was peripheral blood, obtained on day 0 of AZD1222 vaccination. Here the CDR3 reads CASSFSRTDEKLFF. CDR3 nucleotide sequence: TGTGCCAGCAGCTTTTCTAGGACAGATGAAAAACTGTTTTTT.